This TCR beta chain was sequenced for a study of T cell responses to AZD1222 COVID-19 vaccine. Trimming removed 0 bases from V and 10 bases from J; junction bases left unmatched: 12. Germline V lookup: CDR1 SGDLS, CDR2 YYNGEE. CDR3 length: 15 amino acids. Generated by immunoSEQ multiplex PCR, the TCRdb table keeps only in-frame clones and is missing some. Among 90,000 to 150,000 clones, roughly 88% were seen once, and the ten largest hold less than 10%. The V call is TRBV9, the J call TRBJ1-1, with TRBD1 matching 7 bases. This TCR came from an adult in good health. The starting material was peripheral blood, obtained on day 0 of AZD1222 vaccination. The CDR3 loop reads CASSVAGTGVFGAFF. The CDR3, as DNA: TGTGCCAGCAGCGTAGCAGGAACAGGGGTGTTTGGAGCTTTCTTT.